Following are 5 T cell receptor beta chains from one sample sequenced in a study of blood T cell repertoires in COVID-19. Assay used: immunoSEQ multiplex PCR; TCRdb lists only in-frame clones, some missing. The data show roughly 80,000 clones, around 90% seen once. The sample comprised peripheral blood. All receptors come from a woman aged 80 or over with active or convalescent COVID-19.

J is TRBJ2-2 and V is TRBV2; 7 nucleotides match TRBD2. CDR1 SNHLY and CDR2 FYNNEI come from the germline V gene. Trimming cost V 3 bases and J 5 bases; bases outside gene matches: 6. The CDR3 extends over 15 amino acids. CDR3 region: CASSEQGGGTGELFF. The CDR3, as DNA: TGTGCCAGCAGTGAGCAGGGCGGGGGAACCGGGGAGCTGTTTTTT.

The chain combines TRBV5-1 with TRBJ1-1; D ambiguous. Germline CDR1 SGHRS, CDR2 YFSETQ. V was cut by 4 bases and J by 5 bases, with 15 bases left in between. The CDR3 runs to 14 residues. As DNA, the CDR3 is TGCGCCAGCAGCCCAACTACGGGGAATACTGAAGCTTTCTTT. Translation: CASSPTTGNTEAFF.

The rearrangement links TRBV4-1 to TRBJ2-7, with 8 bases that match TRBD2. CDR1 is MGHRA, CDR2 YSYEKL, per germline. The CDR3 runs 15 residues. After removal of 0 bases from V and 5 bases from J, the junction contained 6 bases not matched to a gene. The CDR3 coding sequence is TGCGCCAGCAGCCAAGAAAGCGGGAGAGTTGACGAGCAGTACTTC. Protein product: CASSQESGRVDEQYF.

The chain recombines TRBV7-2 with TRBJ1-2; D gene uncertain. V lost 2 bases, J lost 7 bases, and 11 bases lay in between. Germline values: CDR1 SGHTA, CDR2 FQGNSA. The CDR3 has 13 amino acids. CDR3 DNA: TGTGCCAGCAGCTTAACAGTAAACGTTGGCTACACCTTC. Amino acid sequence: CASSLTVNVGYTF.

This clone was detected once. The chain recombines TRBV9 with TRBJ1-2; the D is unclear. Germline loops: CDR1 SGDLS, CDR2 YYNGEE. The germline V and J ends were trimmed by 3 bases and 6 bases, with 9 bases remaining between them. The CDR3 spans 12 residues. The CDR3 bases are TGTGCCAGCAGCGGGAGTTCGGATGGCTACACCTTC. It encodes CASSGSSDGYTF.